Listed below are T cell receptor beta chains from one sample, sequenced in a study of breast tumors, draining lymph nodes, adjacent tissues. One entry per CDR3 protein results from TCRdb running MiXCR on the multiplex PCR reads. The table lists 190,000 or so distinct CDR3 sequences, approximately 31% of them singletons. The sequenced material came from axillary lymph node tissue. These receptors were collected from a female donor with breast cancer. Some clones in this sample may be carry-over from other donors' samples. CDR3s leave out the opening cysteine and the closing phenylalanine or tryptophan. A D gene is named only where the DNA matches it firmly. The size of a clone is reported for some rows only, either as once, few or many, or as a class for expanded clones.

CDR3,size,length,D,V,J
ASSFRDRVTDTQY,.,13,TRBD1,TRBV6-5,TRBJ2-3
SARAGPSPNYGYT,many,13,.,TRBV20-1,TRBJ1-2
ASSYPGQGEGNYGYT,many,15,TRBD1,TRBV6-9,TRBJ1-2
SARVQGTQY,once,9,.,TRBV20-1,TRBJ2-5
AWSATFSYNEQF,many,12,.,TRBV30,TRBJ2-1
SVVYYLGEDEQY,many,12,.,TRBV29-1,TRBJ2-3
SAREQDRARTEAF,.,13,TRBD1,TRBV20-1,TRBJ1-1
ASSLPGAGARHSPLH,many,15,.,TRBV5-6,TRBJ1-6
ASSIEHNTEAF,few,11,.,TRBV19,TRBJ1-1
ASSIQGVNEQF,many,11,.,TRBV5-8,TRBJ2-1
SARGGGGRGEAF,.,12,.,TRBV20-1,TRBJ1-1
ATSPRTGGTDTQY,once,13,TRBD1,TRBV15,TRBJ2-3
ASSSGVRDSPLH,many,12,.,TRBV5-1,TRBJ1-6
AWNQGLNQPQH,many,11,.,TRBV30,TRBJ1-5
SAPGGGSEKLF,many,11,.,TRBV20-1,TRBJ1-4
ASSGTASPLH,.,10,TRBD1,TRBV5-8,TRBJ1-6
ASSPMLREVGGDEQF,many,15,.,TRBV19,TRBJ2-1
ASSALVMNTEAF,.,12,.,TRBV6-4,TRBJ1-1
ASSPLQGAHEQF,many,12,TRBD1,TRBV19,TRBJ2-1
AWMYGGTGVTYEQY,many,14,TRBD1,TRBV30,TRBJ2-7
ASSLAGLAGADTQY,many,14,TRBD2,TRBV7-8,TRBJ2-3
ASTRTRDTQY,many,10,.,TRBV7-9,TRBJ2-3
ASSYQGQFSSPLH,.,13,TRBD1,TRBV6-6,TRBJ1-6
ASSGVGGSYNEQF,few,13,TRBD2,TRBV28,TRBJ2-1
SARDVDYGGEQY,many,12,.,TRBV20-1,TRBJ2-7
ASSRGGTQETQY,many,12,.,TRBV18,TRBJ2-5
ATSSLDSYGYT,.,11,.,TRBV24-1,TRBJ1-2
ASPGRGNWSPLH,.,12,.,TRBV19,TRBJ1-6
ASTPGQLYGYT,.,11,TRBD1,TRBV19,TRBJ1-2
ASSLGGLQGATEAF,few,14,TRBD1,TRBV5-5,TRBJ1-1
ASSEARAREKLF,many,12,.,TRBV2,TRBJ1-4
ASSLDSQNEKLF,many,12,.,TRBV5-1,TRBJ1-4
ASTPPGRGVEQY,many,12,TRBD2,TRBV7-2,TRBJ2-7
ASSLFPYNEQF,many,11,.,TRBV7-7,TRBJ2-1
ATSWGRDQETQY,once,12,.,TRBV24-1,TRBJ2-5
AWSATSGQAAYGHT,.,14,.,TRBV30,TRBJ1-2
ASSLVGGNTDTQY,.,13,.,TRBV7-2,TRBJ2-3
ASSPVGYSNYGYT,many,13,.,TRBV18,TRBJ1-2
ASSQLKEKLF,.,10,.,TRBV3-1,TRBJ1-4
AGTSGGNEQF,.,10,TRBD2,TRBV24-1,TRBJ2-1
ASSLAFRGRRLNYGYT,many,16,.,TRBV7-2,TRBJ1-2
SARGIGNQPQH,many,11,.,TRBV20-1,TRBJ1-5
ASSPREGDREDEQY,.,14,TRBD1,TRBV7-9,TRBJ2-7
ASSLGPRGQPQH,many,12,.,TRBV5-5,TRBJ1-5
AWSAPTASGNTIY,many,13,.,TRBV30,TRBJ1-3
ASSTGRGLEDGEAF,.,14,TRBD1,TRBV19,TRBJ1-1